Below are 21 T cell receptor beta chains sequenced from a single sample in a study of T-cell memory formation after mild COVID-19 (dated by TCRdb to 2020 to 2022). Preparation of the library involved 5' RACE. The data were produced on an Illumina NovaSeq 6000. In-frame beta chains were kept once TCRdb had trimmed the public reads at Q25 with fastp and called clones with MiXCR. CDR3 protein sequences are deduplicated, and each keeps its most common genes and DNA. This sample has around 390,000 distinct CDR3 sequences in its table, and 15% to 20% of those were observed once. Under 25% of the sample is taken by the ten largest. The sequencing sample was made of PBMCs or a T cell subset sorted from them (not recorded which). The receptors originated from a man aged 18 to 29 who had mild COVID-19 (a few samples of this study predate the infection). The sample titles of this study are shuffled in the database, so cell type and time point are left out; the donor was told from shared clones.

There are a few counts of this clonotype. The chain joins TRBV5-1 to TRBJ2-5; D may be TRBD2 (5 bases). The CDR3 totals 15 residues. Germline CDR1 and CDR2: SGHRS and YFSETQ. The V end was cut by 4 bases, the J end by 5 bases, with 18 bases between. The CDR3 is CASSVRGPSGETQYF. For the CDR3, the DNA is TGCGCCAGCAGCGTCCGAGGTCCCTCGGGGGAGACCCAGTACTTC.

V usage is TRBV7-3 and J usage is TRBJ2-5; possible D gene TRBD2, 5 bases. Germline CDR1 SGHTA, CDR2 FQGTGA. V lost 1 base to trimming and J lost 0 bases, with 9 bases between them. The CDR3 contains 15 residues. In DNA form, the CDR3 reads TGTGCCAGCAGCTTAATGGGTAGCGACCAAGAGACCCAGTACTTC. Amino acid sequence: CASSLMGSDQETQYF.

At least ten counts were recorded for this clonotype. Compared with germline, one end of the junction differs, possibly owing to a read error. The DNA for the CDR3 is TGTGCCAGCAGCTTATTTGGCACAGATACGCAGTATTTT. Translation: CASSLFGTDTQYF. The genes are TRBV5-1 and TRBJ2-3; D is undetermined. This CDR3 region has 13 residues. Germline V gene sequence: CDR1 SGHRS, CDR2 YFSETQ.

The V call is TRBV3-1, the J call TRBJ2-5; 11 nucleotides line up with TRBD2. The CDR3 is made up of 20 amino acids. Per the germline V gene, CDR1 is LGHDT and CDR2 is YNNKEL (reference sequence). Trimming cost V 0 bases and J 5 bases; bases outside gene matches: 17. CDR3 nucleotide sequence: TGTGCCAGCAGCCAAGAGAATGGCGCTAGCGGGGGGCCTGGTCGTGAGACCCAGTACTTC. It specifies CASSQENGASGGPGRETQYF.

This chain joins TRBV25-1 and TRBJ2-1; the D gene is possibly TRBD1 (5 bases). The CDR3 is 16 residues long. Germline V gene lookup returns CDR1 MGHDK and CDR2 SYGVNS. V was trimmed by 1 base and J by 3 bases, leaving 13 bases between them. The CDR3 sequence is CASSESAGFHYNEQFF. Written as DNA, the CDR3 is TGTGCCAGCAGTGAATCGGCAGGGTTCCACTACAATGAGCAGTTCTTC.

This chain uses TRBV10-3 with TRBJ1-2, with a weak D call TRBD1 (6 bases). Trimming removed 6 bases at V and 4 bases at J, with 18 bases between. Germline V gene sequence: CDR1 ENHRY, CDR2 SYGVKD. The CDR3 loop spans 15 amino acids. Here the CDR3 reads CAIRTGPRGRYGYTF. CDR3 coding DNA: TGTGCCATCAGGACAGGTCCACGGGGCCGCTATGGCTACACCTTC.

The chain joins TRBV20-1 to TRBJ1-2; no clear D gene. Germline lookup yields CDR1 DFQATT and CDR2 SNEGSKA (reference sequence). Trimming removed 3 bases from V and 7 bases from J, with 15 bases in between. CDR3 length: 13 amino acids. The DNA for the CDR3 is TGCAGTGCTAGTTGGGGTAGGGTTGGTGGCTACACCTTC. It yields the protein CSASWGRVGGYTF.

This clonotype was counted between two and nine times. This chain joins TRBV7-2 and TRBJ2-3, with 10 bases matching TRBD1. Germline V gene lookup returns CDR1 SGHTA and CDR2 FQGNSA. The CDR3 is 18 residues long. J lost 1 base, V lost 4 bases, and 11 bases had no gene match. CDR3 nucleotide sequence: TGTGCCAGCAGCTCGAAACGACAGGGGGCGCTGGGCACAGATACGCAGTATTTT. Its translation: CASSSKRQGALGTDTQYF.

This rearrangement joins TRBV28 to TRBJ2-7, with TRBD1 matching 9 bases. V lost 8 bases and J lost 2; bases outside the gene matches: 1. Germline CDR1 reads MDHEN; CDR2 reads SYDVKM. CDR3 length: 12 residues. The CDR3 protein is CASGTGPYEQYV. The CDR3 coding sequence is TGTGCCAGCGGGACAGGGCCCTACGAGCAGTACGTC.

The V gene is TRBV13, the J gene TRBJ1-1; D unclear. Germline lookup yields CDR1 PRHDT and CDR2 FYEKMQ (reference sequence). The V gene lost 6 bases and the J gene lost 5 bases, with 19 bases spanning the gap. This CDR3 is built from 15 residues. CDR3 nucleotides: TGTGCCAGCAGTCCCGAGGCGGCCAGCGGTACTGAAGCTTTCTTT. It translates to CASSPEAASGTEAFF.

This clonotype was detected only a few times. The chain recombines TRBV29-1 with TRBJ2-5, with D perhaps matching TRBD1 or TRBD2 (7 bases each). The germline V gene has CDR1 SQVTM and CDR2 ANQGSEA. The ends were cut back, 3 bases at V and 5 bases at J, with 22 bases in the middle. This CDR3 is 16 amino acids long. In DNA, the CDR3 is TGCAGCGTTGACCTCACCCGGGACCAGGGGGGGGAGACCCAGTACTTC. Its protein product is CSVDLTRDQGGETQYF. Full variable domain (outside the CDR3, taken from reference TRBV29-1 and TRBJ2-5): SAVISQKPSRDICQRGTSLTIQCQVDSQVTMMFWYRQQPGQSLTLIATANQGSEATYESGFVIDKFPISRPNLTFSTLTVSNMSPEDSSIYLCSVDLTRDQGGETQYFGPGTRLLVL.

The CDR3 spells CASTHAGQGDNEQFF. The CDR3 DNA is TGTGCCAGCACCCATGCGGGACAGGGGGACAATGAGCAGTTCTTC. The rearrangement links TRBV28 to TRBJ2-1; 11 nucleotides line up with TRBD1. V gave up 7 bases and J gave up 5 bases; unmatched junction bases: 7. The CDR3 length is 15 residues. Germline CDR1 and CDR2: MDHEN and SYDVKM. The full variable domain, with the rest looked up from reference TRBV28 and TRBJ2-1, is DVKVTQSSRYLVKRTGEKVFLECVQDMDHENMFWYRQDPGLGLRLIYFSYDVKMKEKGDIPEGYSVSREKKERFSLILESASTNQTSMYLCASTHAGQGDNEQFFGPGTRLTVL.

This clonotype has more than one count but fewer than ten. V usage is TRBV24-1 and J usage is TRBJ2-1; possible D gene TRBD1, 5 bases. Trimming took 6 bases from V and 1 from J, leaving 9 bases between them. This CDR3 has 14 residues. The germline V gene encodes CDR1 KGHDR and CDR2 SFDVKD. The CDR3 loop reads CATSIRGSYNEQFF. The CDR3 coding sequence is TGTGCCACCAGTATAAGGGGATCCTACAATGAGCAGTTCTTC.

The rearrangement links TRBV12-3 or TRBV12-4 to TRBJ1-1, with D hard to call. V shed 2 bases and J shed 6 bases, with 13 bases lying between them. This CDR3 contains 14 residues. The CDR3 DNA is TGTGCCAGCAGTTTACGCCCTACAGTCCCTGAAGCTTTCTTT. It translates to CASSLRPTVPEAFF.

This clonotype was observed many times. This chain's CDR3 is CASFPIGSSYEQYV. For the CDR3, the DNA is TGTGCCAGCTTCCCGATAGGTAGCTCCTACGAGCAGTACGTC. This chain connects TRBV6-5 to TRBJ2-7; D remains ambiguous. This CDR3 region has 14 residues. V lost 8 bases and J 0 bases, leaving 14 bases between the germline ends. The germline V gene has CDR1 MNHEY and CDR2 SVGAGI.

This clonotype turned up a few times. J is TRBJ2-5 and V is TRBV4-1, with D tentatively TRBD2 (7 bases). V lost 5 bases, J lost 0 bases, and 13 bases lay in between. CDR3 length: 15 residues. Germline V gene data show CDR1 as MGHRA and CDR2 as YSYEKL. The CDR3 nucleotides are TGCGCCAGCAGCGATCGGGGGGCGGACCAAGAGACCCAGTACTTC. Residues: CASSDRGADQETQYF.

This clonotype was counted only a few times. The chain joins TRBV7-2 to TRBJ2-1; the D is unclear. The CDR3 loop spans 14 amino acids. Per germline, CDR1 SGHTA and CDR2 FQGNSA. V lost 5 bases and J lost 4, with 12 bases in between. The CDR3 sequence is CASSPFMGYNEQFF. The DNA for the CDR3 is TGTGCCAGCAGCCCGTTTATGGGATACAATGAGCAGTTCTTC. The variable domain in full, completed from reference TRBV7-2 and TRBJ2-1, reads GAGVSQSPSNKVTEKGKDVELRCDPISGHTALYWYRQSLGQGLEFLIYFQGNSAPDKSGLPSDRFSAERTGGSVSTLTIQRTQQEDSAVYLCASSPFMGYNEQFFGPGTRLTVL.

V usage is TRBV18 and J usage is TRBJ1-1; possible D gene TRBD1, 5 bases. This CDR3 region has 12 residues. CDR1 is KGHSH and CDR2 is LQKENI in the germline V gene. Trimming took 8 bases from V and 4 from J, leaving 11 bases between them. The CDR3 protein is CASGGGSTEAFF. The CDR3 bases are TGTGCCAGCGGGGGAGGATCCACTGAAGCTTTCTTT.

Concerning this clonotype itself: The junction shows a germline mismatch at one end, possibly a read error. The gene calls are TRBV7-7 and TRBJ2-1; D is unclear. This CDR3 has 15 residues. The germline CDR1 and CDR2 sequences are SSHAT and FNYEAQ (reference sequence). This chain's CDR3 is CASSLSVRSYNEQFF. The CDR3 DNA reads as TGTGCTAGCAGCTTAAGCGTACGCTCCTACAATGAGCAGTTCTTC.

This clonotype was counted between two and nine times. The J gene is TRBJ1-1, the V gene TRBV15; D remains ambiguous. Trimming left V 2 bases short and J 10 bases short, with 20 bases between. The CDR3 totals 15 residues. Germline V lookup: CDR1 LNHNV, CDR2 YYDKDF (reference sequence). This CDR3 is CATSRTDGPTVRAFF. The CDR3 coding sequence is TGTGCCACCAGCAGAACCGACGGACCCACGGTACGAGCTTTCTTT.

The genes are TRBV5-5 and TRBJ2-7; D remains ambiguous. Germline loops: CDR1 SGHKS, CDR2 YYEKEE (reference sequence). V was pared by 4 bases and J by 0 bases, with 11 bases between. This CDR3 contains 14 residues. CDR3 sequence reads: CASSKGLSSYEQYV. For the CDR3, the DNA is TGTGCCAGCAGCAAGGGTCTTAGCTCCTACGAGCAGTACGTC.